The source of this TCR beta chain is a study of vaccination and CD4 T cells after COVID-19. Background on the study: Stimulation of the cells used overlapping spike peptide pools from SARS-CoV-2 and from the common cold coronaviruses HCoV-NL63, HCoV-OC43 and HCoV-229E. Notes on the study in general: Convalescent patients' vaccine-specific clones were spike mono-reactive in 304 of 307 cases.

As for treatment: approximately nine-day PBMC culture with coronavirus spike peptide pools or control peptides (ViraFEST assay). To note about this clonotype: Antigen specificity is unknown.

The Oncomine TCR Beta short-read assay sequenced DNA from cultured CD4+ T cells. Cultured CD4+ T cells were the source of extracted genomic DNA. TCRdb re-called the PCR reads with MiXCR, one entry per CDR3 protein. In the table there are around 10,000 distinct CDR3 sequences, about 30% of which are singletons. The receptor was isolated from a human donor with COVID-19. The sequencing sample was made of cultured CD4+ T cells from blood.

CDR3 DNA sequence: TGTGCCAGCAGCCTCGGGACAGTGGCTTCACCCCTCCACTTT. Translation: CASSLGTVASPLHF. The rearrangement joins TRBV7-3 to TRBJ1-6; the match to TRBD1 covers 7 bases. Germline V gene data show CDR1 as SGHTA and CDR2 as FQGTGA. The CDR3 runs to 14 residues. V was clipped by 5 bases and J by 9 bases; unmatched bases: 7.